This T cell receptor beta chain was identified during a study of response to subunit inactivated influenza vaccine. Overall study results and limits: Few additional T cells are recruited per seasonal influenza vaccination, authors suggested.

Germline V gives CDR1 SGHTA, CDR2 FQGNSA. The germline V and J ends were trimmed by 6 bases and 3 bases, with 12 bases remaining between them. The CDR3 length is 13 residues. This clonotype was recorded a few times. Antigen specificity is unknown. TCRdb re-called the RT-PCR reads through MiXCR, storing one row per CDR3 protein. The sample contains roughly 760,000 distinct CDR3 sequences, 21% of which appear only once. Sequencing used PBMCs from blood, obtained more than 4 days after vaccination. This receptor was taken from a man in his fifties who received an inactivated influenza vaccine. The V gene is TRBV7-2, the J gene TRBJ2-7; perhaps TRBD2 as D (6 bases). This chain's CDR3 is CASRLSGYYEQYF. The CDR3 region has the DNA TGTGCCAGCAGGCTTAGCGGCTACTACGAGCAGTACTTC.